Listed below are T cell receptor beta chains from one sample, sequenced in a study of shared clonotypes between healthy human individuals. Clones were sequenced by immunoSEQ multiplex PCR, and TCRdb holds only the in-frame ones, with some missing. The table records about 100,000 clones, more than 45% of them present only once. What was sequenced was PBMCs. Receptors were obtained from a woman aged 40 to 50 in good health. Some clones in this sample may be carry-over from other donors' samples. CDR3s include the opening cysteine and the closing phenylalanine or tryptophan. D genes are given only for firm matches. Only some rows state a clone size, as once, few, many or a class for expanded clones.

clone_size	v_call	j_call	d_call	cdr3_nt	cdr3_aa
.	TRBV25-1	TRBJ2-2	.	TGTGCCAGCAGTTGGACAGCGAACACCGGGGAGCTGTTTTTT	CASSWTANTGELFF
medium-sized	TRBV29-1	TRBJ2-7	.	TGCAGCGCGCGGGACGGAACCTACGAGCAGTACTTC	CSARDGTYEQYF
many	TRBV28	TRBJ1-4	.	TGTGCCAGCAGTTTACCCGACGACCGCAATGAAAAACTGTTTTTT	CASSLPDDRNEKLFF
few	TRBV7-9	TRBJ2-1	TRBD2	TGTGCCAGCAGCTATATAGCGGGAACTTACAATGAGCAGTTCTTC	CASSYIAGTYNEQFF
few	TRBV30	TRBJ1-3	.	TGTGCCTGGAGTGCGGGAGACAGCTCTGGAAACACCATATATTTT	CAWSAGDSSGNTIYF
many	TRBV5-4	TRBJ2-7	TRBD2	TGTGCCAGCAGCTTGGCGGGACCGGGGGGGAACGAGCAGTACTTC	CASSLAGPGGNEQYF
many	TRBV15	TRBJ1-2	.	TGTGCCACCAGCAGAGATAGCAGGGATGGTGGCTACACCTTC	CATSRDSRDGGYTF
many	TRBV7-2	TRBJ2-2	.	TGTGCCAGCAGCCCGCTCGGACTAAACACCGGGGAGCTGTTTTTT	CASSPLGLNTGELFF
many	TRBV30	TRBJ2-7	TRBD1	TGTGCCTGGAGTCTCCCGGCAGGGGGAATGGGTTACGAGCAGTACTTC	CAWSLPAGGMGYEQYF
many	TRBV28	TRBJ2-7	TRBD2	TGTGCCAGCAGACATGGACTAGCGGGAGGAGGCGAGCAGTACTTC	CASRHGLAGGGEQYF
.	TRBV7-2	TRBJ1-5	.	TGTGCCAGCAGCGCCCGGGACGGTTATCAGCCCCAGCATTTT	CASSARDGYQPQHF
.	TRBV7-8	TRBJ2-5	.	TGTGCCAGCAGCAGGAGCCAAGAGACCCAGTACTTC	CASSRSQETQYF
.	TRBV15	TRBJ2-5	.	TGTGCCACCAGCAAAGGGCAGCTGAAACAAGAGACCCAGCACTTC	CATSKGQLKQETQHF
few	TRBV18	TRBJ2-7	.	TGTGCCAGCTCACCACCGGCAGGGTACGAGCAGTACTTC	CASSPPAGYEQYF
.	TRBV4-2	TRBJ2-7	TRBD1	TGTGCCAGCAGCCAAGAGACCGGGACAGGGGGCTACGAGCAGTACTTC	CASSQETGTGGYEQYF
.	TRBV28	TRBJ2-7	.	TGTGCCAGCAGTCCCCGGGGTAGCGGCTTTGTCCACGAGCAGTACTTC	CASSPRGSGFVHEQYF
many	TRBV6-4	TRBJ2-1	.	TGTGCCAGCAGTGTAGACGGACCAAACAATGAGCAGTTCTTC	CASSVDGPNNEQFF
.	TRBV7-1	TRBJ1-5	.	TGTGCCAGCAGCTTAGGGCCTAATCAGCCCCAGCATTTT	CASSLGPNQPQHF
many	TRBV6-6	TRBJ2-2	.	TGTGCCAGCAGCTTACGTCCTACCGGGGAGCTGTTTTTT	CASSLRPTGELFF
few	TRBV30	TRBJ2-7	TRBD2	TGTGCCTGGAGTGGTAGCGGGGACACCGCCGAGCAGTACTTC	CAWSGSGDTAEQYF
.	TRBV4-3	TRBJ1-4	.	TGCGCCAGCAGCCAGAACCAATTGAAAACAGCTAATGAAAAACTGTTTTTT	CASSQNQLKTANEKLFF
.	TRBV2	TRBJ2-7	TRBD2	TGTGCCAGCAGTGTGGGACTAGGGGTCGAGCAGTACTTC	CASSVGLGVEQYF
.	TRBV11-3	TRBJ1-2	.	TGTGCCAGCAGCCATTTACCCCCTCCCTCTTCAGGCTATGGCTACACCTTC	CASSHLPPPSSGYGYTF
.	TRBV2	TRBJ2-5	.	TGTGCCAGCAAGGGATATAGGGGTCAAGAGACCCAGTACTTC	CASKGYRGQETQYF
.	TRBV10-3	TRBJ1-4	.	TGTGCCATCAGTGAGTCTGCGGCAACTAATGAAAAACTGTTTTTT	CAISESAATNEKLFF
many	TRBV5-1	TRBJ2-3	.	TGCGCCAGCGCCCCCGGGGTCTTCACAGATACGCAGTATTTT	CASAPGVFTDTQYF
.	TRBV10-3	TRBJ1-2	TRBD1	TGTGCCATCAGTGAGGGGACAGGGGACTTATATGGCTACACCTTC	CAISEGTGDLYGYTF
many	TRBV28	TRBJ1-2	.	TGTGCCAGCAGTCAACAGGGTGGTGGCTACACCTTC	CASSQQGGGYTF
.	TRBV5-1	TRBJ2-5	.	TGCGCCAGCACAGACGGGACTGACCAGTACTTC	CASTDGTDQYF
.	TRBV20-1	TRBJ1-1	.	TGCAGTGCTAAAAGGACAGCAGAAGCTTTCTTT	CSAKRTAEAFF
few	TRBV6-1	TRBJ1-2	.	TGTGCCAGCCGCCTCGACTATGGCTACACCTTC	CASRLDYGYTF
many	TRBV29-1	TRBJ1-1	TRBD1	TGCAGCGTAGCAAACCGGGACAGCTTTTTAGAAGCTTTCTTT	CSVANRDSFLEAFF
.	TRBV7-7	TRBJ2-2	TRBD2	TGTGCTAGCAGCTCGTCTCCTACTAGCGGGGGAGGGACCGGGGAGCTGTTTTTT	CASSSSPTSGGGTGELFF
.	TRBV28	TRBJ2-7	TRBD2	TGTGCCAGCAGGGTAACGACTAGCGGGAGCGAGCAGTACTTC	CASRVTTSGSEQYF
.	TRBV28	TRBJ2-7	TRBD1	TGTGCCAGCATACCGGGACAGGCGAACTACGAGCAGTACTTC	CASIPGQANYEQYF